The 28 T cell receptor beta chains below were found in one sample sequenced in a study of T cell changes during pregnancy in multiple sclerosis. The data were produced by immunoSEQ multiplex PCR, yet TCRdb's version contains in-frame clones alone and is incomplete. The sample records about 81,000 clones, about 94% being singletons. This specimen consisted of peripheral blood, obtained in the third trimester of pregnancy. These receptors originate from a female donor with multiple sclerosis, enrolled in a pregnancy study.

The sample holds a few counts of this clone. The V call is TRBV7-2, the J call TRBJ1-2; the match to TRBD1 covers 8 bases. CDR3 size: 14 residues. CDR1 is SGHTA, CDR2 FQGNSA, per germline. Trimming at V came to 4 bases and at J to 4 bases, leaving 5 bases not matched to a gene. The CDR3 DNA sequence: TGTGCCAGCAGCTCCTCAGGGGGCGCCTATGGCTACACCTTC. Amino acid sequence: CASSSSGGAYGYTF.

The chain combines TRBV27 with TRBJ2-7; a weak D match, TRBD2 (5 bases). The CDR3 extends over 13 amino acids. Trimming pared 3 bases from V and 4 bases from J, leaving 10 bases between. Germline V gene lookup returns CDR1 MNHEY and CDR2 SMNVEV (reference sequence). This chain's CDR3 is CASSLDWPYEQYF. The CDR3 region has the DNA TGTGCCAGCAGTTTGGACTGGCCGTACGAGCAGTACTTC.

The chain joins TRBV30 to TRBJ2-5, with D perhaps TRBD2 (6 bases). V was cut by 1 base and J by 2 bases, with 14 bases left in between. Germline CDR1 is GTSNPN and CDR2 is SVGIG (reference sequence). The CDR3 totals 15 residues. The CDR3 sequence: CAWSETRGVQETQYF. The CDR3 bases are TGTGCCTGGAGTGAGACTAGGGGAGTTCAAGAGACCCAGTACTTC.

The chain joins TRBV7-2 to TRBJ2-1; tentative D call: TRBD2 (5 bases). V lost 4 bases to trimming and J lost 4 bases, with 11 bases between them. Per the germline V gene, CDR1 is SGHTA and CDR2 is FQGNSA. The CDR3 runs 14 residues. The CDR3 DNA follows: TGTGCCAGCAGCTCGGAACGGGGTTACAATGAGCAGTTCTTC. The encoded protein is CASSSERGYNEQFF.

The chain combines TRBV10-3 with TRBJ2-2; 10 bases are shared with TRBD2. Germline assignment: CDR1 ENHRY and CDR2 SYGVKD. Unmatched junction bases numbered 7, after V lost 6 bases and J lost 6 bases. This CDR3 is 15 amino acids long. The CDR3 loop reads CAISPAGGLAGELFF. In DNA form, the CDR3 reads TGTGCCATCAGCCCAGCGGGGGGGCTGGCCGGGGAGCTGTTTTTT.

This chain connects TRBV2 to TRBJ2-2; TRBD2 aligns across 9 bases. Germline lookup yields CDR1 SNHLY and CDR2 FYNNEI. J lost 5 bases, V lost 0 bases, and 4 bases had no gene match. The CDR3 covers 16 residues. The DNA for the CDR3 is TGTGCCAGCAGTGAAGCGGGGCGGGGGGGGACCGGGGAGCTGTTTTTT. Translation gives CASSEAGRGGTGELFF. Full variable domain (outside the CDR3, taken from reference TRBV2 and TRBJ2-2): EPEVTQTPSHQVTQMGQEVILRCVPISNHLYFYWYRQILGQKVEFLVSFYNNEISEKSEIFDDQFSVERPDGSNFTLKIRSTKLEDSAMYFCASSEAGRGGTGELFFGEGSRLTVL.

J is TRBJ2-3 and V is TRBV11-2; D is unresolved. The CDR3 runs 13 residues. The germline V and J ends were trimmed by 3 bases and 2 bases, with 6 bases remaining between them. The germline V gene has CDR1 SGHAT and CDR2 FQNNGV. The CDR3 reads CASSLAPTDTQYF. As DNA, the CDR3 is TGTGCCAGCAGCTTGGCCCCCACAGATACGCAGTATTTT.

V gene TRBV19 combines with J gene TRBJ1-1; TRBD1 agrees at 8 bases. The CDR3 spans 14 residues. Germline loops: CDR1 LNHDA, CDR2 SQIVND (reference sequence). V lost 7 bases to trimming and J lost 6 bases; unmatched junction nucleotides: 10. In nucleotides, the CDR3 is TGTGCCAGTACCCCAAGGGACAGGTGGGCTGAAGCTTTCTTT. This sequence encodes CASTPRDRWAEAFF.

The V gene is TRBV5-6, the J gene TRBJ1-3, with D hard to call. CDR1 and CDR2 from the germline V gene are SGHDT and YYEEEE. CDR3 length equals 14 residues. V was cut by 2 bases and J by 0 bases, with 6 bases left in between. CDR3 in amino acids: CASSFIVSGNTIYF. In nucleotides, the CDR3 is TGTGCCAGCAGCTTTATAGTCTCTGGAAACACCATATATTTT.

The chain carries TRBV7-6 and TRBJ1-1; possibly TRBD1 for D (5 bases). CDR3 length: 15 residues. CDR1 is SGHVS, CDR2 FNYEAQ, per germline. Trimming pared 5 bases from V and 3 bases from J, leaving 16 bases between. The CDR3 loop is CASSPTGVSDTEAFF. DNA for the CDR3: TGTGCCAGCAGCCCGACGGGGGTATCGGACACTGAAGCTTTCTTT.

The chain couples TRBV7-6 to TRBJ1-3, with TRBD1 identical over 7 bases. The ends lost 5 bases at V and 0 bases at J; junction bases unmatched: 7. Looked up from germline, CDR1 is SGHVS and CDR2 is FNYEAQ. The CDR3 is 16 amino acids. DNA for the CDR3: TGTGCCAGCAGCCCTCGGGACAGCTCCTCTGGAAACACCATATATTTT. Residues: CASSPRDSSSGNTIYF.

This clone occurred once. The chain uses TRBV11-2 and TRBJ2-2; the match to TRBD1 covers 9 bases. In germline, CDR1 is SGHAT, CDR2 FQNNGV. This CDR3 is 15 amino acids long. With 1 base clipped from V and 6 bases from J, the junction kept 3 bases outside the gene matches. The CDR3 here is CASSLVGTGSGELFF. In DNA form, the CDR3 reads TGTGCCAGCAGCTTAGTAGGGACAGGGTCCGGGGAGCTGTTTTTT.

The chain employs TRBV6-1 and TRBJ1-2; 7 bases line up with TRBD1. Trimming took 7 bases from V and 1 from J; bases not matched to a gene: 6. CDR1 and CDR2 (germline): MNHNS, SASEGT. This CDR3 contains 14 residues. The CDR3 is CASNPGTVNYGYTF. The CDR3 nucleotides are TGTGCCAGCAATCCGGGGACAGTTAACTATGGCTACACCTTC.

V is TRBV29-1 and J is TRBJ2-3; TRBD1 is a possible D gene (5 bases). From germline, CDR1 is SQVTM and CDR2 ANQGSEA. V lost 3 bases and J lost 2, with 12 bases in between. CDR3 length: 14 amino acids. CDR3 DNA sequence: TGCAGCGTTGACATCGACAGTTACACAGATACGCAGTATTTT. Translation gives CSVDIDSYTDTQYF.

This clone was seen only once. The genes are TRBV7-8 and TRBJ2-3; tentatively, D is TRBD2 (6 bases). The CDR3 is made up of 18 amino acids. CDR1 and CDR2 (germline): SGHVS, FQNEAQ. V lost 5 bases, J lost 1 base, and 22 bases lay in between. As DNA, the CDR3 is TGTGCCAGCAGCCCAGCGGCCCGACTAGTATTGGGCACAGATACGCAGTATTTT. Its translation is CASSPAARLVLGTDTQYF.

This clone occurred once. The rearrangement joins TRBV29-1 to TRBJ2-3; TRBD1 matches at 9 bases. The CDR3 has 18 residues. Germline loops: CDR1 SQVTM, CDR2 ANQGSEA. Unmatched junction bases numbered 13, after V lost 1 base and J lost 2 bases. CDR3 region: CSVEGGTGLRGTTDTQYF. CDR3 bases: TGCAGCGTTGAAGGAGGGACAGGGTTGAGAGGGACCACAGATACGCAGTATTTT.

The V and J genes are TRBV7-9 and TRBJ1-5; unclear D gene. This CDR3 is built from 13 residues. CDR1 SEHNR and CDR2 FQNEAQ come from the germline V gene (reference sequence). V shed 6 bases and J shed 4 bases, with 10 bases lying between them. The CDR3 region is CASSPDGNQPQHF. In nucleotides, the CDR3 is TGTGCCAGCAGTCCCGACGGGAATCAGCCCCAGCATTTT. Filled out from reference TRBV7-9 and TRBJ1-5, the complete variable domain reads DTGVSQNPRHKITKRGQNVTFRCDPISEHNRLYWYRQTLGQGPEFLTYFQNEAQLEKSRLLSDRFSAERPKGSFSTLEIQRTEQGDSAMYLCASSPDGNQPQHFGDGTRLSIL.

Here the CDR3 reads CSIFRDYEQYF. In nucleotides, the CDR3 is TGCAGCATTTTCCGGGACTACGAGCAGTACTTC. The chain couples TRBV29-1 to TRBJ2-7, with D possibly being TRBD2 (5 bases). Per the germline V gene, CDR1 is SQVTM and CDR2 is ANQGSEA. V gave up 8 bases and J gave up 3 bases, with 11 bases separating them. The length of the CDR3 is 11 residues.

This clone was recorded only once. J is TRBJ1-5 and V is TRBV21-1; TRBD1 is the table's D call and was not checked against the DNA. TRBV21-1 is marked as a pseudogene. The CDR3 contains 14 residues. CDR3 in amino acids: CAMHLQDLNQPQHF. CDR3 nucleotides: TGTGCCATGCACCTTCAGGATCTCAATCAGCCCCAGCATTTT.

The rearrangement joins TRBV13 to TRBJ1-1; D is perhaps TRBD1 (5 bases). Trimming removed 7 bases at V and 5 bases at J, with 14 bases between. The CDR3 has 13 residues. Per the germline V gene, CDR1 is PRHDT and CDR2 is FYEKMQ (reference sequence). The CDR3 reads CASTSGGRTEAFF. The CDR3 nucleotides are TGTGCCAGCACTTCGGGGGGTCGGACTGAAGCTTTCTTT.

V gene TRBV11-2 combines with J gene TRBJ1-3; D unclear. Trimming pared 1 base from V and 4 bases from J, leaving 8 bases between. Germline CDR1 and CDR2: SGHAT and FQNNGV. This CDR3 spans 14 amino acids. The CDR3 DNA follows: TGTGCCAGCAGCTTAGCCGCGGCGGGAAACACCATATATTTT. Translating gives CASSLAAAGNTIYF.

This clone has more than one count but fewer than ten. The chain is built from TRBV9 and TRBJ1-2; the D gene is possibly TRBD1 (6 bases). Trimming shortened V by 0 bases and J by 6 bases, and 21 bases separated the two germline ends. Per the germline V gene, CDR1 is SGDLS and CDR2 is YYNGEE. The CDR3 is made up of 17 amino acids. The CDR3 loop is CASSVVPDSVNTNGYTF. The CDR3 nucleotides are TGTGCCAGCAGCGTAGTCCCGGACAGCGTTAATACGAATGGCTACACCTTC.

The V call is TRBV6-5, the J call TRBJ1-4, with 8 bases lining up with TRBD1. The CDR3 contains 14 residues. CDR1 is MNHEY, CDR2 SVGAGI, per germline. V shed 6 bases and J 5 bases; nucleotides not matched to a gene: 5. Here the CDR3 reads CASSLTGANEKLFF. The CDR3 DNA follows: TGTGCCAGCAGCTTGACAGGGGCGAATGAAAAACTGTTTTTT.

The rearrangement joins TRBV5-8 to TRBJ2-7; 8 nucleotides align to TRBD1. Trimming cost V 2 bases and J 2 bases; bases outside gene matches: 6. CDR1 and CDR2 (germline): SGHTS, YDEGEE. This CDR3 is built from 15 residues. The CDR3 nucleotides are TGTGCCAGCAGCTTTACAGGACAGGGAGCCTACGAGCAGTACTTC. Its translation: CASSFTGQGAYEQYF.

This clone was seen just once. Within the sample, other DNA sequences also encode this same CDR3. The chain couples TRBV5-1 to TRBJ1-1, with 8 bases identical to TRBD1. CDR1 is SGHRS and CDR2 is YFSETQ in the germline V gene. This CDR3 has 14 amino acids. V was clipped by 4 bases and J by 2 bases; unmatched bases: 4. As DNA, the CDR3 is TGCGCCAGCAGCCCGGGGACAGGAAACACTGAAGCTTTCTTT. As protein: CASSPGTGNTEAFF.

This clone was observed a few times. The chain carries TRBV29-1 and TRBJ2-2; weak D call: TRBD1 (6 bases). Germline V lookup: CDR1 SQVTM, CDR2 ANQGSEA. V lost 4 bases to trimming and J lost 6 bases, with 12 bases between them. The CDR3 consists of 13 residues. The CDR3 is CSVAQGDAGELFF. The CDR3 bases are TGCAGCGTTGCACAGGGAGACGCCGGGGAGCTGTTTTTT.

The chain has TRBV15 and TRBJ2-2; D may be TRBD2 (6 bases). Looked up from germline, CDR1 is LNHNV and CDR2 is YYDKDF (reference sequence). This CDR3 region has 15 residues. V dropped 9 bases and J dropped 0 bases, with 14 bases sitting between them. The CDR3 loop is CATRELGANTGELFF. As DNA, the CDR3 is TGTGCCACACGGGAGTTAGGGGCGAACACCGGGGAGCTGTTTTTT.

The chain recombines TRBV9 with TRBJ2-1; no definite D call. Germline V gene sequence: CDR1 SGDLS, CDR2 YYNGEE. The CDR3 runs to 14 residues. The germline V and J ends were trimmed by 4 bases and 0 bases, with 8 bases remaining between them. The CDR3 coding sequence is TGTGCCAGCAGCCCGAGCCGCTCCTACAATGAGCAGTTCTTC. Encoded protein: CASSPSRSYNEQFF. Full variable domain (outside the CDR3, taken from reference TRBV9 and TRBJ2-1): DSGVTQTPKHLITATGQRVTLRCSPRSGDLSVYWYQQSLDQGLQFLIQYYNGEERAKGNILERFSAQQFPDLHSELNLSSLELGDSALYFCASSPSRSYNEQFFGPGTRLTVL.